This TCR beta chain was recorded in a study of Ad26.COV2.S vaccination and SARS-CoV-2 variants. Study-wide results and limits: The TCR breadth and depth analyses may have produced an underestimate of total T cell responses.

Repertoires were generated with immunoSEQ multiplex PCR, while TCRdb's copy carries only in-frame clones and drops some. The profile shows roughly 330,000 clones, 90% of them singletons. The V end was cut by 3 bases, the J end by 6 bases, with 15 bases between. CDR3 length equals 15 residues. CDR1 is LGHNA, CDR2 YSLEER, per germline. Regarding this clone: Antigen: not known.

Treatment noted: some 20 received Ad26.COV2.S at low or high dose, single or two shots; roughly five received placebo; per-sample allocation not given. Sampling occurred on day 63 after the first vaccine or placebo injection. The source material was peripheral blood, sampled in a trial of Ad26.COV2.S vaccine versus placebo. The chain couples TRBV4-3 to TRBJ2-1; perhaps TRBD1 as D (6 bases). This sequence originates from a person aged 18 to 65 who received the Ad26.COV2.S COVID-19 vaccine or a placebo. The DNA for the CDR3 is TGCGCCAGCAGCCAGGATGCCTTAGGGGGCAATGAGCAGTTCTTC. Its translation: CASSQDALGGNEQFF.